A single count supports the clone carrying this T cell receptor beta chain. Its matching antigen is unknown. The data were taken from a study of cytomegalovirus exposure and HLA in healthy donors. Trimming stripped 8 bases from V and 0 bases from J, with 19 bases between. Germline CDR1 MNHEY, CDR2 SMNVEV (reference sequence). The CDR3 is 16 amino acids. The PCR was carried out with 60 Vbeta primers and 13 Jbeta primers. Produced via immunoSEQ multiplex PCR; TCRdb's table is partial and in-frame only. Counted here are some 130,000 clones, roughly four fifths occurring once; the ten biggest clones make up approximately 1.7%. Points from the study as a whole: TRBV6-2, TRBV6-3 and other indistinguishable V segments were excluded. Among the CMV-associated chains, a few were confirmed in vitro as specific for CMV antigens.

This TCR was recovered from a woman in her forties or fifties in good health and CMV-seronegative. This chain joins TRBV27 and TRBJ1-2, with a tentative D call TRBD1 (6 bases). Specimen: PBMCs. This CDR3 is CASGPSGGLANYGYTF. The DNA for the CDR3 is TGTGCCAGCGGCCCCTCGGGGGGGCTAGCTAACTATGGCTACACCTTC.